This is a list of T cell receptor beta chains from one sample in a study of blood T cells in healthy people across ages. TCRdb re-derived calls from the 5' RACE reads in MiXCR, one entry per CDR3 protein. The sample contains 650,000 to 1,000,000 distinct CDR3 sequences, about 47% of which appear only once. Sequencing was carried out using blood. The receptors shown here come from a man of 80 years or more in good health. Both conserved end residues are part of each CDR3. A D gene is named only where the DNA matches it firmly. Clone size is not always given. Where it is, it says once, few, many or a class for expanded clones.

TGTGCCAGCAGCTTAGCTGGAGGTAGGAGGTACGAGCAGTACTTC	CASSLAGGRRYEQYF	NA	TRBV11-1	TRBJ2-7	NA	15
TGCAGCGTTGATTGGGGGAGGTACAATGAGCAGTTCTTC	CSVDWGRYNEQFF	NA	TRBV29-1	TRBJ2-1	many	13
TGCAGTGCTAGAGGGACAGGGACTGGCCACGAGCAGTACTTC	CSARGTGTGHEQYF	TRBD1	TRBV20-1	TRBJ2-7	once	14
TGTGCCAGCAGCTTAGATGGGGGTAATCAGCCCCAGCATTTT	CASSLDGGNQPQHF	NA	TRBV11-3	TRBJ1-5	few	14
TGTGCCAGCAGCGTACGAGTGGGGACCCACGAGCAGTACTTC	CASSVRVGTHEQYF	NA	TRBV9	TRBJ2-7	NA	14
TGTGCCAGCAGTTTAGCAGGGGCCCGAAACACAGATACGCAGTATTTT	CASSLAGARNTDTQYF	NA	TRBV27	TRBJ2-3	few	16
TGTGCCAGCAGCCCCGACAGCTGGACTAGCGGGAAATATTCCTACAATGAGCAGTACTTC	CASSPDSWTSGKYSYNEQYF	TRBD2	TRBV13	TRBJ2-7	NA	20
TGTGCCAGCAGTTTCGGGACAACCTACGAGCAGTACTTC	CASSFGTTYEQYF	NA	TRBV27	TRBJ2-7	NA	13
TGTGCCAGCAGCAATAGATATGAGCAGTTCTTC	CASSNRYEQFF	NA	TRBV7-6	TRBJ2-1	NA	11
TGTGCCAGCAGTCTACAGGGGGCGGCGTATGAGCAGTTCTTC	CASSLQGAAYEQFF	TRBD1	TRBV6-6	TRBJ2-1	many	14
TGTGCCAGCAGCGTAGTGGCGGGAAATGGCGACGAGCAGTACTTC	CASSVVAGNGDEQYF	NA	TRBV9	TRBJ2-7	NA	15
TGTGCCAGCAGTTTTCGGGCGAATAAAGAAAATGAGCAGTTCTTC	CASSFRANKENEQFF	NA	TRBV12-3/TRBV12-4	TRBJ2-1	many	15
TGTGCCTGCAGTTTATGGACTAGCGGAAACAATGAGCAGTTCTTC	CACSLWTSGNNEQFF	TRBD2	TRBV28	TRBJ2-1	NA	15
TGTGCCAGCAGTTACTCCCGGGGCTATGGCTACACCTTC	CASSYSRGYGYTF	NA	TRBV6-2/TRBV6-3	TRBJ1-2	few	13
TGTGCCAGCAGTCGCCAGGGGGGGGACTATGGCTACACCTTC	CASSRQGGDYGYTF	TRBD1	TRBV4-2	TRBJ1-2	few	14
TGTGCCAGCAGCTTAGAAGGACAGGCTAGAAACATTCAGTACTTC	CASSLEGQARNIQYF	TRBD1	TRBV7-9	TRBJ2-4	NA	15
TGTGCCGCCAGCAGAGATCGCGCAGGCCCCCAGTACTTC	CAASRDRAGPQYF	NA	TRBV15	TRBJ2-4	NA	13
TGCGCCAGCAGCTGGCAGGGGGCAGGGACAGATACGCAGTATTTT	CASSWQGAGTDTQYF	TRBD1	TRBV5-1	TRBJ2-3	NA	15
TGCAGTGCTAGAGGTCGAACCGGGACAGATAACTATGGCTACACCTTC	CSARGRTGTDNYGYTF	TRBD1	TRBV20-1	TRBJ1-2	NA	16
TGTGCCAGCAGCTCACCCAAATTATACGAGCAGTACTTC	CASSSPKLYEQYF	NA	TRBV5-6	TRBJ2-7	few	13
TGCGCCAGCAGCCGGGACGGAGGACCCAACGAGCAGTACTTC	CASSRDGGPNEQYF	NA	TRBV5-1	TRBJ2-7	NA	14
TGCAGCGTTGAGTCAGCGGGGAGGACCGGGGAGCTGTTTTTT	CSVESAGRTGELFF	TRBD2	TRBV29-1	TRBJ2-2	NA	14
TGTGCCAGCAGCTTTGGGGGGATGGAGACCCAGTACTTC	CASSFGGMETQYF	NA	TRBV7-2	TRBJ2-5	once	13
TGCGCCAGCAGCTTGAGGGGACCGAACTACGAGCAGTACTTC	CASSLRGPNYEQYF	NA	TRBV5-1	TRBJ2-7	NA	14
TGCAGCGCCTCCCCCGGCACCTTC	CSASPGTF	NA	TRBV29-1	TRBJ1-2	NA	8
TGTGCCAGCAGTTTAGCGGGGGGCGTCTATGGCTACACCTTC	CASSLAGGVYGYTF	NA	TRBV12-3/TRBV12-4	TRBJ1-2	few	14
TGCAGCGTTGCGGGCGGGAGTGTCACAGATACGCAGTATTTT	CSVAGGSVTDTQYF	TRBD2	TRBV29-1	TRBJ2-3	few	14
TGCGCCAGCAGCCGGGGGGCAGGGAACAACTATGGCTACACCTTC	CASSRGAGNNYGYTF	NA	TRBV4-3	TRBJ1-2	few	15
TGTGCCAGCAGCCAAGAGCCCCCGGGGACCCAGTACTTC	CASSQEPPGTQYF	NA	TRBV3-1	TRBJ2-5	few	13
TGTGCCGGCAGCTTAGCCCGGGGGCGGAACGAGCAGTACTTC	CAGSLARGRNEQYF	NA	TRBV7-2	TRBJ2-7	once	14
TGTGCCACCAGTGATGCCGGGACGCCTGCCTACAATGAGCAGTTCTTC	CATSDAGTPAYNEQFF	NA	TRBV24-1	TRBJ2-1	NA	16
TGTGCCAGTAGTATTTTAGAGAAGTACAATGAGCAGTTCTTC	CASSILEKYNEQFF	NA	TRBV19	TRBJ2-1	NA	14
TGCAGCGTGAACGGCGGGCGCGGGAGAAAGTACGAGCAGTACTTC	CSVNGGRGRKYEQYF	TRBD2	TRBV29-1	TRBJ2-7	NA	15
TGCAGTGCTAGATTCGACAACCTGAACACTGAAGCTTTCTTT	CSARFDNLNTEAFF	NA	TRBV20-1	TRBJ1-1	few	14
TGTGCCAGCAGCCACGGACTAGCGGGTGAGCAGTTCTTC	CASSHGLAGEQFF	TRBD2	TRBV16	TRBJ2-1	many	13
TGTGCCAGCACTTCGAGGAATGAGCAGTTCTTC	CASTSRNEQFF	NA	TRBV6-2/TRBV6-3	TRBJ2-1	NA	11
TGTGCCAGCAGTGCCCAAAGGAGGGGAGGAGAGACCCAGTACTTC	CASSAQRRGGETQYF	NA	TRBV25-1	TRBJ2-5	many	15
TGTGCCAGCAGCTTAGGGGGGGCTAGGTCAGATACGCAGTATTTT	CASSLGGARSDTQYF	NA	TRBV7-2	TRBJ2-3	NA	15
TGCGCCAGCAGTCCCCGGGAGTATGGCTACACCTTC	CASSPREYGYTF	NA	TRBV12-3/TRBV12-4	TRBJ1-2	NA	12
TGTGCCAGCAGCTTAAATCCTAGCAGGGGTTCGAACGAGCAGTACTTC	CASSLNPSRGSNEQYF	NA	TRBV7-3	TRBJ2-7	few	16
TGTGCCAGCAGCTTAAGTTCCTACAGCTCCTACGAGCAGTACTTC	CASSLSSYSSYEQYF	NA	TRBV7-3	TRBJ2-7	few	15
TGTGCCAGCAGCCCCGGGACAGCTGTGGGCTACACCTTC	CASSPGTAVGYTF	TRBD1	TRBV7-2	TRBJ1-2	NA	13